These 17 T cell receptor beta chains came from one sample sequenced in a study of T cells in Graves' hyperthyroidism and ophthalmopathy. Amplification of TCR beta CDR3 regions was performed using RNA transcripts as template. HTBI primers were employed in a first-round RT-PCR of the TCR CDR3. From the multiplex PCR reads, TCRdb called clonotypes with MiXCR, one entry per CDR3 protein. The repertoire has 560,000 or so distinct CDR3 sequences, nearly 20% of them found once; the top ten carry roughly 50%. Sequencing was carried out using blood. These TCRs come from a middle-aged man with Graves' ophthalmopathy.

This clonotype was observed many times. The chain uses TRBV7-6 and TRBJ2-7; D gene unclear. V lost 2 bases to trimming and J lost 3 bases, with 11 bases between them. CDR1 and CDR2 from the germline V gene are SGHVS and FNYEAQ. This CDR3 spans 14 amino acids. As DNA, the CDR3 is TGTGCCAGCAGCTTAAGTACCGGAGACTACGAGCAGTACTTC. Protein: CASSLSTGDYEQYF.

This clonotype appeared many times. The chain has TRBV6-1 and TRBJ2-1, with TRBD2 matching 7 bases. Germline CDR1 reads MNHNS; CDR2 reads SASEGT. V shed 7 bases, J shed 9 bases, and the junction held 18 bases outside the gene matches. CDR3 size: 16 residues. This CDR3 reads CASNLLAPPENGEQFF. Here the CDR3 DNA reads TGTGCCAGCAACCTACTAGCGCCACCCGAGAACGGTGAGCAGTTCTTC.

This clonotype has a count of ten or more. V and J are TRBV30 and TRBJ2-3, with D perhaps TRBD1 (5 bases). The V end was cut by 0 bases, the J end by 2 bases, with 12 bases between. CDR1 and CDR2 (germline): GTSNPN, SVGIG (reference sequence). The CDR3 totals 15 residues. CDR3 sequence (DNA): TGTGCCTGGAGTGTAATTACAGGTCTCACAGATACGCAGTATTTT. It is translated as CAWSVITGLTDTQYF.

The V call is TRBV7-2, the J call TRBJ2-5; D uncertain. Germline V gene lookup returns CDR1 SGHTA and CDR2 FQGNSA. Trimming left V 2 bases short and J 0 bases short, with 10 bases between. The CDR3 has 15 amino acids. For the CDR3, the DNA is TGTGCCAGCAGCTTACTGGCGGCGTACCAAGAGACCCAGTACTTC. This sequence encodes CASSLLAAYQETQYF.

This clonotype was picked up many times. This chain uses TRBV6-1 with TRBJ2-7, with D unresolved. V was clipped by 1 base and J by 3 bases, with 16 bases between them. The length of the CDR3 is 16 residues. Germline V gene lookup returns CDR1 MNHNS and CDR2 SASEGT. The CDR3 nucleotides are TGTGCCAGCAGTGAAGTCCTCGACCCGACGGTCTACGAGCAGTACTTC. Its translation is CASSEVLDPTVYEQYF.

This clonotype was seen at least ten times. CDR3 loop: CASSSRDLSYSDEQFF. The CDR3 DNA follows: TGTGCCAGCAGTTCAAGGGACCTATCTTACAGTGATGAGCAGTTCTTC. The rearrangement links TRBV27 to TRBJ2-1; perhaps D is TRBD1 or TRBD2 (5 bases each). Germline-derived CDR1 and CDR2 are MNHEY and SMNVEV (reference sequence). The V gene lost 4 bases and the J gene lost 8 bases, with 21 bases spanning the gap. The length of the CDR3 is 16 residues.

The chain combines TRBV7-8 with TRBJ2-5; maybe TRBD1 (7 bases). With 5 bases removed from V and 2 bases from J, the gap between germline ends came to 18 bases. Per the germline V gene, CDR1 is SGHVS and CDR2 is FQNEAQ. The CDR3 loop spans 16 amino acids. CDR3 region: CASSMLTGRNQETQYF. The DNA for the CDR3 is TGTGCCAGCAGCATGTTGACAGGGAGGAATCAAGAGACCCAGTACTTC.

The chain has TRBV19 and TRBJ2-5; TRBD2 is a possible D gene (7 bases). This CDR3 region has 16 residues. With 3 bases removed from V and 3 bases from J, the gap between germline ends came to 17 bases. Germline lookup yields CDR1 LNHDA and CDR2 SQIVND (reference sequence). CDR3 sequence: CASSMIRGAREETQYF. The CDR3 DNA follows: TGTGCCAGTAGTATGATCCGGGGGGCGCGAGAAGAGACCCAGTACTTC.

The chain carries TRBV29-1 and TRBJ2-2, with a weak D call TRBD2 (6 bases). The V gene lost 7 bases and the J gene lost 4 bases, with 10 bases spanning the gap. The CDR3 covers 12 residues. The V gene's germline CDR1 is SQVTM and CDR2 ANQGSEA. CDR3: CSARGLTGELFF. CDR3 DNA: TGCAGCGCCCGGGGACTCACCGGGGAGCTGTTTTTT.

This clonotype appeared a few times. This may be a read error: a much more frequent sequence differs by one nucleotide. The chain combines TRBV7-9 with TRBJ2-7; D perhaps matches TRBD1 (7 bases). The CDR3 has 13 amino acids. The V end lost 6 bases, the J end lost 0 bases, and 9 bases lay between the germline ends. CDR1 SEHNR and CDR2 FQNEAQ come from the germline V gene (reference sequence). As DNA, the CDR3 is TGTGCCAGCAGGCGGGACAGCTCCTACGAGCAGTACTTC. It specifies CASRRDSSYEQYF.

The V gene is TRBV7-9, the J gene TRBJ2-1, with D maybe TRBD1 (6 bases). Germline CDR1 reads SEHNR; CDR2 reads FQNEAQ (reference sequence). V was clipped by 6 bases and J by 3 bases, with 12 bases between them. This CDR3 is 14 amino acids long. CDR3 bases: TGTGCCAGCAGTCCCGGACAGTTCTACAATGAGCAGTTCTTC. The encoded protein is CASSPGQFYNEQFF.

V usage is TRBV20-1 and J usage is TRBJ1-6; 7 bases fit TRBD1. The CDR3 is 15 amino acids. Losses at the gene ends were 5 bases for V and 1 base for J; bases not matched to a gene: 5. Germline CDR1 and CDR2: DFQATT and SNEGSKA (reference sequence). This CDR3 is CSAFQGVSYNSPLHF. The DNA for the CDR3 is TGCAGTGCTTTTCAGGGGGTATCCTATAATTCACCCCTCCACTTT.

This clonotype has just a few counts. This chain links TRBV7-9 with TRBJ1-2; 7 bases fit TRBD1. Trimming removed 1 base from V and 7 bases from J; junction bases left unmatched: 0. Germline CDR1 SEHNR, CDR2 FQNEAQ (reference sequence). This CDR3 contains 12 residues. The CDR3 region is CASSLGTGGYTF. The CDR3 DNA reads TGTGCCAGCAGCTTAGGGACAGGTGGCTACACCTTC.

In this sample, this clonotype turned up many times. The chain uses TRBV11-2 and TRBJ2-5; D is uncertain. The V gene lost 3 bases and the J gene lost 5 bases, with 16 bases spanning the gap. The CDR3 extends over 15 amino acids. Germline assignment: CDR1 SGHAT and CDR2 FQNNGV. CDR3 loop: CASSFARNPAETQYF. Written as DNA, the CDR3 is TGTGCCAGCAGCTTTGCTCGAAACCCCGCCGAGACCCAGTACTTC.

The chain is built from TRBV28 and TRBJ1-1, with TRBD1 as a possible D gene (6 bases). Germline V gene sequence: CDR1 MDHEN, CDR2 SYDVKM. V was clipped by 5 bases and J by 2 bases, with 15 bases between them. The CDR3 spans 15 residues. In DNA, the CDR3 is TGTGCCAGCAGTCCCGGAGGACAGACAAACACTGAAGCTTTCTTT. Its protein product is CASSPGGQTNTEAFF.

This clonotype was counted at least ten times. The chain recombines TRBV20-1 with TRBJ2-7; TRBD1 might be the D (6 bases). V lost 4 bases and J lost 1, with 14 bases in between. The CDR3 consists of 14 residues. CDR1 is DFQATT and CDR2 is SNEGSKA in the germline V gene (reference sequence). The CDR3 DNA sequence: TGCAGTGCTACGTCAGCACAGGGATCCTACGAGCAGTACTTC. Its translation: CSATSAQGSYEQYF.

This clonotype has a handful of counts. V gene TRBV6-2 or TRBV6-3 combines with J gene TRBJ2-7, with D tentatively TRBD2 (6 bases). Per the germline V gene, CDR1 is MNHEY and CDR2 is SVGEGT. The CDR3 extends over 16 amino acids. V lost 2 bases to trimming and J lost 0 bases, with 14 bases between them. The CDR3 bases are TGTGCCAGCAGTTACCTCCCGCGGGGCCTCTCCTACGAGCAGTACTTC. It specifies CASSYLPRGLSYEQYF.